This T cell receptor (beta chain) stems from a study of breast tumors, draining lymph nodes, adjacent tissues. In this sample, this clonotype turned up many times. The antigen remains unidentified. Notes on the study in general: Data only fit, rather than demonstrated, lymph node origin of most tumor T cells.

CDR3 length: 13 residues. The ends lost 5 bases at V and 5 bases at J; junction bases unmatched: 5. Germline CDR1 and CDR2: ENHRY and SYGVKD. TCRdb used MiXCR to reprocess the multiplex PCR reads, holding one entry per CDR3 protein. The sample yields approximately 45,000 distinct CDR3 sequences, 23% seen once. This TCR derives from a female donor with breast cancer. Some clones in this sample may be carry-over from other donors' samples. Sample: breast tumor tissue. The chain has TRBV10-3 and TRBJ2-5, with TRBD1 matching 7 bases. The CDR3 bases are TGTGCCATCAGTCCACAGGGGTGGGAGACCCAGTACTTC. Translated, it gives CAISPQGWETQYF.